This T cell receptor (beta chain) was profiled in a study of PD-1 and CTLA-4 blockade in melanoma. The CDR3 extends over 16 amino acids. J lost 8 bases, V lost 2 bases, and 12 bases had no gene match. The V gene's germline CDR1 is SEHNR and CDR2 FQNEAQ (reference sequence). Libraries were prepared by immunoSEQ multiplex PCR; TCRdb keeps only in-frame clonotypes and omits some of them. The sample gives under 20,000 clones, about 73% of which show up once; about 14% is in the top ten. The receptor was derived from a human donor with melanoma. The input for sequencing was CD8+ T cells from peripheral blood, taken from a patient given anti-PD-1 treatment. The chain combines TRBV7-9 with TRBJ2-1; 7 bases fit TRBD1. The CDR3 bases are TGTGCCAGCAGCTTACCGCCGAGGAGGACAGGCCATGAGCAGTTCTTC. It is translated as CASSLPPRRTGHEQFF.